This T cell receptor beta chain was sequenced for a study of blood T cell repertoires in COVID-19. Those enrolled, adults aged roughly 18 to 90 years, came from some 23 US areas. V dropped 5 bases and J dropped 10; count of bases not matched to a gene: 10. The CDR3 is made up of 15 amino acids. Looked up from germline, CDR1 is MNHEY and CDR2 is SMNVEV (reference sequence). Sequencing was performed with immunoSEQ multiplex PCR; in TCRdb, only in-frame clones are kept and a portion is missing. The sample shows approximately 260,000 clones, around 88% of them seen only once. The chain carries TRBV27 and TRBJ2-1; 11 bases align to TRBD2. Sequenced: PBMCs or T cells enriched from blood (not recorded which). The clonotype comes from a woman in her thirties or forties with acute COVID-19. The CDR3 DNA sequence: TGTGCCAGCAGTCGAGGACTAGCGGGTACCTGGGAGCAGTTCTTC. It encodes CASSRGLAGTWEQFF.